The 29 T cell receptor beta chains reported below all come from one sample, sequenced in a study of blood T cell repertoires in COVID-19. Some clones are missing from TCRdb's copy, which holds only in-frame ones; the method was immunoSEQ multiplex PCR. The sample consists of under 300,000 clones, 89% of them appearing once. The sequenced sample consisted of peripheral blood. These receptors came from a woman aged 35 to 49 who had recovered from COVID-19.

The genes are TRBV5-6 and TRBJ2-2, with D maybe TRBD1 (5 bases). This CDR3 contains 16 residues. The V gene's germline CDR1 is SGHDT and CDR2 YYEEEE. Trimming took off 2 bases at V and 4 bases at J, with 15 bases between the two ends. The CDR3: CASSFGQGWSTGELFF. CDR3 coding DNA: TGTGCCAGCAGCTTCGGGCAGGGATGGAGCACCGGGGAGCTGTTTTTT. Drawing the rest from reference TRBV5-6 and TRBJ2-2, the complete variable domain is DAGVTQSPTHLIKTRGQQVTLRCSPKSGHDTVSWYQQALGQGPQFIFQYYEEEERQRGNFPDRFSGHQFPNYSSELNVNALLLGDSALYLCASSFGQGWSTGELFFGEGSRLTVL.

The rearrangement links TRBV11-2 to TRBJ1-5; 12 positions agree with TRBD1. The germline V gene encodes CDR1 SGHAT and CDR2 FQNNGV. V shed 3 bases and J 5 bases; nucleotides not matched to a gene: 2. This CDR3 has 15 residues. The CDR3 coding sequence is TGTGCCAGCAGCTTGGGGGACAGGGGGCATCAGCCCCAGCATTTT. Amino acid sequence: CASSLGDRGHQPQHF.

The chain links TRBV3-1 (or the pseudogene TRBV3-2) to TRBJ2-3, with 7 nucleotides matching TRBD2. CDR1 is LGHDT, CDR2 YNNKEL, per germline (reference sequence). V lost 4 bases to trimming and J lost 6 bases; unmatched junction nucleotides: 10. The CDR3 extends over 15 amino acids. CDR3 region: CASSPIWGGIDTQYF. Here the CDR3 DNA reads TGTGCCAGCAGCCCAATTTGGGGGGGTATCGATACGCAGTATTTT.

J is TRBJ2-7 and V is TRBV18, with a possible D match to TRBD1 (6 bases). The CDR3 has 13 residues. V lost 6 bases to trimming and J lost 5 bases, with 14 bases between them. The germline V gene has CDR1 KGHSH and CDR2 LQKENI. The CDR3 bases are TGTGCCAGCTCCCAAGGGGGTGAGAACGAGCAGTACTTC. Its translation is CASSQGGENEQYF.

V usage is TRBV19 and J usage is TRBJ1-5, with a weak D call TRBD1 (6 bases). The CDR3 is 15 amino acids. V lost 6 bases to trimming and J lost 7 bases, with 19 bases between them. Germline V lookup: CDR1 LNHDA, CDR2 SQIVND (reference sequence). In DNA form, the CDR3 reads TGTGCCAGTAGCTCCAACACAGGGACGTGGCAGCCCCAGCATTTT. As protein: CASSSNTGTWQPQHF.

The DNA for the CDR3 is TGTGCCAGCAGTCCGCCAGGGGGCGATGAGCAGTTCTTC. As protein: CASSPPGGDEQFF. The gene calls are TRBV12-3 or TRBV12-4 and TRBJ2-1; 8 nucleotides match TRBD1. This CDR3 has 13 amino acids. V lost 5 bases, J lost 8 bases, and 5 bases stayed unmatched.

The genes are TRBV5-1 and TRBJ2-3; no reliable D call. V was cut by 4 bases and J by 6 bases, with 21 bases left in between. The CDR3 extends over 16 amino acids. Germline V lookup: CDR1 SGHRS, CDR2 YFSETQ. CDR3 coding DNA: TGCGCCAGCAGCCCTGGGTTGGGTCTCAACGGGGATACGCAGTATTTT. It is translated as CASSPGLGLNGDTQYF.

The chain recombines TRBV7-9 with TRBJ2-2; 7 positions match TRBD1. The CDR3 sequence is 14 residues long. CDR1 is SEHNR, CDR2 FQNEAQ, per germline (reference sequence). V shed 7 bases and J 5 bases; nucleotides not matched to a gene: 7. The CDR3 here is CASTKSGQTGELFF. The CDR3 coding sequence is TGTGCCAGCACCAAATCGGGACAGACCGGGGAGCTGTTTTTT.

The chain uses TRBV5-4 and TRBJ1-1; D is ambiguous. The V gene's germline CDR1 is SGHNT and CDR2 YYREEE (reference sequence). The CDR3 has 15 amino acids. Trimming took off 0 bases at V and 5 bases at J, with 14 bases between the two ends. The CDR3 DNA follows: TGTGCCAGCAGCTTGGTGAACGGGGAGTCGACTGAAGCTTTCTTT. Its protein is CASSLVNGESTEAFF.

The chain links TRBV2 to TRBJ1-4; maybe TRBD1 (6 bases). The germline V gene encodes CDR1 SNHLY and CDR2 FYNNEI. V was cut by 6 bases and J by 3 bases, with 14 bases left in between. This CDR3 has 15 amino acids. The chain's CDR3 is CASRREGVSNEKLFF. CDR3 sequence (DNA): TGTGCCAGCAGGAGAGAGGGGGTTTCTAATGAAAAACTGTTTTTT. The full variable domain, with the rest looked up from reference TRBV2 and TRBJ1-4, is EPEVTQTPSHQVTQMGQEVILRCVPISNHLYFYWYRQILGQKVEFLVSFYNNEISEKSEIFDDQFSVERPDGSNFTLKIRSTKLEDSAMYFCASRREGVSNEKLFFGSGTQLSVL.

This chain connects TRBV18 to TRBJ2-2, with D maybe TRBD2 (5 bases). V lost 0 bases, J lost 0 bases, and 17 bases lay in between. CDR3 length: 19 amino acids. The germline V gene encodes CDR1 KGHSH and CDR2 LQKENI. The CDR3: CASSPPSISGLANTGELFF. Here the CDR3 DNA reads TGTGCCAGCTCACCACCGTCCATCTCCGGACTCGCGAACACCGGGGAGCTGTTTTTT. Full variable domain (remainder filled in from reference TRBV18 and TRBJ2-2): NAGVMQNPRHLVRRRGQEARLRCSPMKGHSHVYWYRQLPEEGLKFMVYLQKENIIDESGMPKERFSAEFPKEGPSILRIQQVVRGDSAAYFCASSPPSISGLANTGELFFGEGSRLTVL.

This clone has only a few counts. The rearrangement links TRBV27 to TRBJ2-1; 11 nucleotides line up with TRBD2. Germline V gene sequence: CDR1 MNHEY, CDR2 SMNVEV (reference sequence). The junction had 18 bases not matched to a gene; V was cut back by 5 bases and J by 0 bases. The CDR3 extends over 21 amino acids. CDR3 region: CASSPTLAGGKLVSSYNEQFF. CDR3 bases: TGTGCCAGCAGTCCCACTTTAGCGGGAGGGAAGCTTGTAAGCTCCTACAATGAGCAGTTCTTC.

In this sample, this clone turned up once. V is TRBV24-1 and J is TRBJ2-4; TRBD1 aligns across 7 bases. Trimming at V came to 2 bases and at J to 0 bases, leaving 6 bases not matched to a gene. The germline CDR1 and CDR2 sequences are KGHDR and SFDVKD. This CDR3 is 17 amino acids long. The CDR3 DNA reads as TGTGCCACCAGTGATTCTCGACAGGGTCTAGCCAAAAACATTCAGTACTTC. It translates to CATSDSRQGLAKNIQYF.

The J gene is TRBJ1-6, the V gene TRBV6-1; D is undetermined. The CDR3 loop spans 16 amino acids. Between the trimmed V and J ends, which lost 0 bases and 5 bases, there was a span of 11 bases. Per germline, CDR1 MNHNS and CDR2 SASEGT. CDR3 DNA: TGTGCCAGCAGTGAAGCCCCAGTGGGCAATAATTCACCCCTCCACTTT. Its translation: CASSEAPVGNNSPLHF.

The rearrangement joins TRBV2 to TRBJ2-7, with 9 bases lining up with TRBD2. The CDR3 loop spans 13 amino acids. V shed 5 bases, J shed 3 bases, and the junction held 2 bases outside the gene matches. The V gene's germline CDR1 is SNHLY and CDR2 FYNNEI. The CDR3 nucleotides read TGTGCCAGCAGTTCTAGCGGGGTCTACGAGCAGTACTTC. Amino acid sequence: CASSSSGVYEQYF.

The rearrangement uses TRBV6-6 and TRBJ2-7; TRBD1 matches 11 bases. V trimming: 7 bases; J trimming: 6 bases; junction bases outside the gene matches: 11. Germline lookup yields CDR1 MNHNY and CDR2 SVGAGI (reference sequence). This CDR3 comprises 15 residues. CDR3 sequence (DNA): TGTGCCAGCAACGACGGGACAGGGGGAAAGAGCGAGCAGTACTTC. This codes for CASNDGTGGKSEQYF.

This sequence joins TRBV15 and TRBJ1-5; 8 bases map to TRBD1. Germline loops: CDR1 LNHNV, CDR2 YYDKDF (reference sequence). V lost 0 bases to trimming and J lost 3 bases; unmatched junction nucleotides: 4. The CDR3 has 16 amino acids. The CDR3 region is CATSREQGGNNQPQHF. CDR3 nucleotides: TGTGCCACCAGCAGAGAACAGGGGGGGAACAATCAGCCCCAGCATTTT.

The chain is built from TRBV28 and TRBJ2-5, with a tentative D call TRBD2 (6 bases). Per germline, CDR1 MDHEN and CDR2 SYDVKM. The CDR3 length is 18 residues. Trimming cost V 5 bases and J 2 bases, with 24 bases left between them. This chain's CDR3 is CASSQGAGRIRRQETQYF. The CDR3 DNA reads TGTGCCAGCAGTCAAGGGGCGGGGCGGATTAGACGTCAAGAGACCCAGTACTTC. Drawing the rest from reference TRBV28 and TRBJ2-5, the complete variable domain is DVKVTQSSRYLVKRTGEKVFLECVQDMDHENMFWYRQDPGLGLRLIYFSYDVKMKEKGDIPEGYSVSREKKERFSLILESASTNQTSMYLCASSQGAGRIRRQETQYFGPGTRLLVL.

The sample holds one count of this clone. This rearrangement joins TRBV12-3 or TRBV12-4 to TRBJ2-7; a weak D match, TRBD1 (6 bases). V lost 5 bases, J lost 3 bases, and 8 bases lay in between. This CDR3 has 12 residues. Here the CDR3 DNA reads TGTGCCAGCAGTCGGGACATCTACGAGCAGTACTTC. Its translation: CASSRDIYEQYF.

The rearrangement joins TRBV5-1 to TRBJ1-1; 11 nucleotides line up with TRBD1. The CDR3 totals 12 residues. After removal of 3 bases from V and 10 bases from J, the junction contained 2 bases not matched to a gene. Per germline, CDR1 SGHRS and CDR2 YFSETQ. The CDR3 DNA follows: TGCGCCAGCAGCTATGGACAGGGGGCAGCTTTCTTT. It translates to CASSYGQGAAFF.

The chain joins TRBV4-3 to TRBJ1-4; TRBD1 is a possible D gene (5 bases). The V and J ends lost 0 bases and 8 bases respectively, with 16 bases between them. Germline loops: CDR1 LGHNA, CDR2 YSLEER. The CDR3 runs to 16 residues. CDR3 bases: TGCGCCAGCAGCCAAGAGTGGTCCTACCAGGGAGAAAAACTGTTTTTT. The encoded protein is CASSQEWSYQGEKLFF.

The chain uses TRBV6-5 and TRBJ1-1; D not resolved. The CDR3 runs to 14 residues. Deletions cut 2 bases from V and 1 base from J, with 8 bases between. Germline assignment: CDR1 MNHEY and CDR2 SVGAGI. CDR3 sequence reads: CASSYQYSNTEAFF. Written as DNA, the CDR3 is TGTGCCAGCAGTTACCAGTATTCGAACACTGAAGCTTTCTTT.

V gene TRBV6-2 or TRBV6-3 combines with J gene TRBJ2-6; 8 bases line up with TRBD1. The CDR3 has 18 residues. Trimming took 2 bases from V and 0 from J; bases not matched to a gene: 6. Germline CDR1 MNHEY, CDR2 SVGEGT. The CDR3 coding sequence is TGTGCCAGCAGTTACACGGGACAGGCGTTCTCTGGGGCCAACGTCCTGACTTTC. This encodes CASSYTGQAFSGANVLTF.

In the case of this clone: Within the sample, other DNA sequences also encode this same CDR3. The chain links TRBV4-1 to TRBJ1-1, with D perhaps TRBD1 (5 bases). The germline V gene has CDR1 MGHRA and CDR2 YSYEKL. The CDR3 loop spans 13 amino acids. Trimming removed 0 bases at V and 5 bases at J, with 7 bases between. In nucleotides, the CDR3 is TGCGCCAGCAGCCAAGATCGGGGGACTGAAGCTTTCTTT. It codes for CASSQDRGTEAFF.

The rearrangement links TRBV2 to TRBJ1-2, with a possible D match to TRBD1 (5 bases). V was pared by 5 bases and J by 8 bases, with 18 bases between. This CDR3 has 14 amino acids. CDR1 and CDR2 (germline): SNHLY, FYNNEI. CDR3 DNA: TGTGCCAGCAGTAACCCTGGGGGGGATAGGGGCTACACCTTC. This codes for CASSNPGGDRGYTF.

The J gene is TRBJ1-2, the V gene TRBV3-1 (or the pseudogene TRBV3-2); a possible D gene is TRBD1 (5 bases). Trimming took off 3 bases at V and 9 bases at J, with 17 bases between the two ends. The CDR3 spans 14 residues. CDR1 and CDR2 (germline): LGHDT, YNNKEL (reference sequence). CDR3 bases: TGTGCCAGCAGCCAGGGTTGGGGCGATCGGAGCTACACCTTC. Protein sequence: CASSQGWGDRSYTF.

V usage is TRBV7-9 and J usage is TRBJ2-1, with TRBD2 identical over 8 bases. Trimming cost V 10 bases and J 0 bases; bases outside gene matches: 2. From germline, CDR1 is SEHNR and CDR2 FQNEAQ (reference sequence). The CDR3 runs to 13 residues. CDR3 loop: CAKSGSSYNEQFF. DNA for the CDR3: TGTGCCAAAAGCGGGAGCTCCTACAATGAGCAGTTCTTC.

The chain uses TRBV3-1 (or the pseudogene TRBV3-2) and TRBJ1-1; D remains ambiguous. The CDR3 covers 13 residues. CDR1 is LGHDT, CDR2 YNNKEL, per germline (reference sequence). Trimming stripped 1 base from V and 11 bases from J, with 14 bases between. CDR3 sequence: CASSQGMSGWAFF. The DNA of the CDR3 is TGTGCCAGCAGCCAAGGAATGTCGGGGTGGGCTTTCTTT.

V gene TRBV23-1 combines with J gene TRBJ2-1; 10 bases line up with TRBD2. TRBV23-1 is identified as an open reading frame with a role that is uncertain. V dropped 0 bases and J dropped 6; count of bases not matched to a gene: 8. The CDR3 runs to 17 residues. The DNA of the CDR3 is TGCGCCAGCAGTCAATCGTTCCCTAGCGGGAGAAGCAATGAGCAGTTCTTC. Its translation is CASSQSFPSGRSNEQFF.